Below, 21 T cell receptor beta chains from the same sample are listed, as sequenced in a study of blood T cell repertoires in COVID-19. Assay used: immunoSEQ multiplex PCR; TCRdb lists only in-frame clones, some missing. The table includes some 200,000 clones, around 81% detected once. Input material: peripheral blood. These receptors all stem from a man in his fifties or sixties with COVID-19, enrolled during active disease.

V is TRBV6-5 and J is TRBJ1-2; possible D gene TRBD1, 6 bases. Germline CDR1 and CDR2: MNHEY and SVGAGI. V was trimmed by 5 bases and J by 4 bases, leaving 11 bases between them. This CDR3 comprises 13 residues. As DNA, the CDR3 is TGTGCCAGCAGTCAACAGGGTTTCTATGGCTACACCTTC. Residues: CASSQQGFYGYTF.

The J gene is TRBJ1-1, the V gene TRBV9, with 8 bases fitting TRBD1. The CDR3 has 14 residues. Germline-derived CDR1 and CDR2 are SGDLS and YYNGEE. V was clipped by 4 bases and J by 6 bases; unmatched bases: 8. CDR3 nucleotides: TGTGCCAGCAGCACCGGGACAGGAGCGCCTGAAGCTTTCTTT. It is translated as CASSTGTGAPEAFF.

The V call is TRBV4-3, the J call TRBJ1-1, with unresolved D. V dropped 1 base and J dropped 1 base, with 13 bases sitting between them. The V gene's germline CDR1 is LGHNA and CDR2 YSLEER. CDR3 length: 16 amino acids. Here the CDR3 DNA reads TGCGCCAGCAGCCAAGGAAAGAACAGAAAGAACACTGAAGCTTTCTTT. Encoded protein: CASSQGKNRKNTEAFF.

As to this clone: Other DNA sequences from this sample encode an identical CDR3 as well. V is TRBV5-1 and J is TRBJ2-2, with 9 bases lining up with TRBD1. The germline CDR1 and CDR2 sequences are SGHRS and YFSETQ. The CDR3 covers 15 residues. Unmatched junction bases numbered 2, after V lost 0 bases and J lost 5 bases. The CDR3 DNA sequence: TGCGCCAGCAGCTTGGGACAGGGGGGGACCGGGGAGCTGTTTTTT. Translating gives CASSLGQGGTGELFF.

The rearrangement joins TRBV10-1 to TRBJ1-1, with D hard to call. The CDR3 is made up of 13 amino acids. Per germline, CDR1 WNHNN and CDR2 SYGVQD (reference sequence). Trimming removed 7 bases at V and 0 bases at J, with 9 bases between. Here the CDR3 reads CASKEQVNTEAFF. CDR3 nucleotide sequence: TGCGCCAGCAAAGAACAAGTGAACACTGAAGCTTTCTTT.

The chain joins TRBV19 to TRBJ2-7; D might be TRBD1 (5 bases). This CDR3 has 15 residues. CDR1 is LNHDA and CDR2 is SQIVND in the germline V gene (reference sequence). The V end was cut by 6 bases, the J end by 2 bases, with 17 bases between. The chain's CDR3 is CASSPFVTATYEQYF. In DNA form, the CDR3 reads TGTGCCAGTAGCCCATTTGTGACAGCCACCTACGAGCAGTACTTC. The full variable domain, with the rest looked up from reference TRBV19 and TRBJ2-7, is DGGITQSPKYLFRKEGQNVTLSCEQNLNHDAMYWYRQDPGQGLRLIYYSQIVNDFQKGDIAEGYSVSREKKESFPLTVTSAQKNPTAFYLCASSPFVTATYEQYFGPGTRLTVT.

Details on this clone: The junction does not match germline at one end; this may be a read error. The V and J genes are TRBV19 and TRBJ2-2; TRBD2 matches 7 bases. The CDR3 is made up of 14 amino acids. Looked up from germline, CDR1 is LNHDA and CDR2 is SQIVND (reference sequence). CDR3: CASGGVPNTGELFF. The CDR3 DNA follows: TGTGCCAGTGGGGGGGTCCCGAATACCGGGGAGCTGTTTTTT.

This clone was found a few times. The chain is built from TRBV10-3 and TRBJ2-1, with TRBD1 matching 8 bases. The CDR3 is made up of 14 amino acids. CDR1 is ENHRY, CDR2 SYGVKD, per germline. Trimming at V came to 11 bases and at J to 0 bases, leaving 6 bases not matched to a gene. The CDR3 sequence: CAVRTGSSYNEQFF. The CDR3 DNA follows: TGTGCCGTCCGGACAGGGAGCTCCTACAATGAGCAGTTCTTC.

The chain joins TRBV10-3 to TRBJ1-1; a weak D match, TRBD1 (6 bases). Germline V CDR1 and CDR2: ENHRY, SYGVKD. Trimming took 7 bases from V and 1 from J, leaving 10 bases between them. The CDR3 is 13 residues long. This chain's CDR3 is CAITGAANTEAFF. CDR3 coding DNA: TGTGCCATCACAGGGGCCGCGAACACTGAAGCTTTCTTT.

The CDR3 nucleotides are TGTGCCAGCAGCCAAGGGGGACTGGATGGCTACACCTTC. Protein: CASSQGGLDGYTF. This rearrangement joins TRBV3-1 (or the pseudogene TRBV3-2) to TRBJ1-2, with a possible D match to TRBD1 (5 bases). Germline V gene sequence: CDR1 LGHDT, CDR2 YNNKEL (reference sequence). The V and J ends lost 1 base and 6 bases respectively, with 9 bases between them. There are 13 residues in the CDR3.

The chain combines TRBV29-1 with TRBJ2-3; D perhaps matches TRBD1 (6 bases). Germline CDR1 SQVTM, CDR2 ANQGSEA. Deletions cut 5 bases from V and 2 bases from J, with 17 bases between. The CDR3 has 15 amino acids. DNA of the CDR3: TGCAGCGTTAATAATTTTCAGGGGAACACAGATACGCAGTATTTT. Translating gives CSVNNFQGNTDTQYF.

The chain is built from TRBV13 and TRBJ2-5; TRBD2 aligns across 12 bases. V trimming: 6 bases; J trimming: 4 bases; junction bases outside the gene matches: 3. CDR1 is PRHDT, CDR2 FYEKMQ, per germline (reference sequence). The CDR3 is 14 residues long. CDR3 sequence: CASRRLAGAETQYF. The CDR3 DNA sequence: TGTGCCAGCAGACGACTAGCGGGGGCAGAGACCCAGTACTTC.

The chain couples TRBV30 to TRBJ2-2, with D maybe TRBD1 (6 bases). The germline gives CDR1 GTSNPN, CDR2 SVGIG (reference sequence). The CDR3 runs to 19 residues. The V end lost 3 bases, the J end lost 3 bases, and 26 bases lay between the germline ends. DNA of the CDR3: TGTGCCTGGAGCGTACATCCGGGACACCTTCGAGGATACACCGGGGAGCTGTTTTTT. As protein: CAWSVHPGHLRGYTGELFF.

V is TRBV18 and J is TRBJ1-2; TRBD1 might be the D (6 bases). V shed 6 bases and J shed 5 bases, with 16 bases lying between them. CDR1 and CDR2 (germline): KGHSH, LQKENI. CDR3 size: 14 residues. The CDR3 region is CASSLPGARYGYTF. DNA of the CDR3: TGTGCCAGCTCCCTCCCAGGGGCGCGATATGGCTACACCTTC.

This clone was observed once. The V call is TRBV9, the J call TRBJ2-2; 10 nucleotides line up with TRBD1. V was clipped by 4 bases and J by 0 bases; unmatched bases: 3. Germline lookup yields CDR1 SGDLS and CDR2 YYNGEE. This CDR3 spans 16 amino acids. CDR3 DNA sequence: TGTGCCAGCAGCTTGGGACAGGGGACGAACACCGGGGAGCTGTTTTTT. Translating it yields CASSLGQGTNTGELFF. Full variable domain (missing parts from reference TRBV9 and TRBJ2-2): DSGVTQTPKHLITATGQRVTLRCSPRSGDLSVYWYQQSLDQGLQFLIQYYNGEERAKGNILERFSAQQFPDLHSELNLSSLELGDSALYFCASSLGQGTNTGELFFGEGSRLTVL.

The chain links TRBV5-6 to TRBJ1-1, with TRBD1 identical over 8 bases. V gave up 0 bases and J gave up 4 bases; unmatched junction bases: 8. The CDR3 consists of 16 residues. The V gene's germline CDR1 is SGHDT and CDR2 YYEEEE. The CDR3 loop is CASSLAMRQGSTEAFF. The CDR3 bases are TGTGCCAGCAGCTTGGCCATGAGACAGGGGAGCACTGAAGCTTTCTTT. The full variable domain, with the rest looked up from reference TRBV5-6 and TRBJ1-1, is DAGVTQSPTHLIKTRGQQVTLRCSPKSGHDTVSWYQQALGQGPQFIFQYYEEEERQRGNFPDRFSGHQFPNYSSELNVNALLLGDSALYLCASSLAMRQGSTEAFFGQGTRLTVV.

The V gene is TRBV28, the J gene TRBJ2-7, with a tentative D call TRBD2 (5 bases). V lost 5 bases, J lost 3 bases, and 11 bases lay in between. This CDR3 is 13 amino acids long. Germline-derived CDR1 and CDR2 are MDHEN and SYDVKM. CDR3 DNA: TGTGCCAGCAGTAGGACTCCCAACTACGAGCAGTACTTC. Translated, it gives CASSRTPNYEQYF.

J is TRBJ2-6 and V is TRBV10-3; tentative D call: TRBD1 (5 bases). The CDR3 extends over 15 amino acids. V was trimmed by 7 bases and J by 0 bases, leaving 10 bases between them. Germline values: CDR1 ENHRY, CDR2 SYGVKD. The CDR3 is CAITDSSSGANVLTF. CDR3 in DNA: TGTGCCATCACCGACAGCAGCTCTGGGGCCAACGTCCTGACTTTC.

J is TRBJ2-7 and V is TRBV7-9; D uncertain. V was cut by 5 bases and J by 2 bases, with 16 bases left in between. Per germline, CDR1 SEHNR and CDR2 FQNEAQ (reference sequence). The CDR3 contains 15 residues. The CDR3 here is CASSEEFQSPYEQYF. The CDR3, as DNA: TGTGCCAGCAGCGAGGAGTTCCAGAGTCCCTACGAGCAGTACTTC.

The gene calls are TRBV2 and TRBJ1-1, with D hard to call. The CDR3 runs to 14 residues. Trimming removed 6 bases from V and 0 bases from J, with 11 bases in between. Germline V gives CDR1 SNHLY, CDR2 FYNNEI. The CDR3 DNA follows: TGTGCCAGCAGCCCCGAAGCGATGAACACTGAAGCTTTCTTT. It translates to CASSPEAMNTEAFF.

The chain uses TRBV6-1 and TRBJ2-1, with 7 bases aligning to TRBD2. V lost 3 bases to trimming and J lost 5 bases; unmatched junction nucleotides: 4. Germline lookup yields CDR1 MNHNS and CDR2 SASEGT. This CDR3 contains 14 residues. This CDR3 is CASSEPGGHNEQFF. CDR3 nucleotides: TGTGCCAGCAGTGAGCCGGGGGGTCACAATGAGCAGTTCTTC.